This TCR beta chain was documented in a study of shared clonotypes between healthy human individuals (TCRdb year 2020). About the study as a whole: A couple of women and a few men aged 18 to 49 years were included in the cohort. To estimate repertoire size and how much clonotypes are shared between individuals, the study performed deep sequencing of blood TCR repertoires from 4 to 6 healthy adults. Different laboratories and diverse techniques were used to prepare libraries and sequence TCR repertoires, to increase sequencing depth and limit assay-specific biases. Leukapheresis yielded between about 0.9 and 10 billion PBMCs per donor. For each donor, CD4 naive and CD4 memory were each run on three plates, CD8 naive on two plates, and CD8 memory on one plate. Broad study findings and their caveats: Sampling was limited to blood, and TCR repertoires in tissue likely differ from TCR repertoires in blood. Naive subsets generally had larger estimated clonotype richness than memory subsets. Even with the large sequencing depth, rarefaction of the sorted-subset datasets indicated that sequencing was incomplete. Sharing across several donors was observed for around 4.8% of naive CD4, under 4% of naive CD8, 2% to 2.5% of memory CD4, and roughly 0.43% of memory CD8 clonotypes. Pairwise subsampling indicated that sequencing depth was expected to affect the degree of clonotype sharing among donors. Compared with non-shared clonotypes, clonotypes shared by all four sorted-subset donors had higher generation probabilities. Because the study included only a small number of donors, the genetic and exposure-history diversity represented was limited.

The donors were healthy, HIV-negative adults with no recently reported acute infections or vaccinations. Every donor was a Caucasian adult living in Nashville, Tennessee, USA. Magnetic negative selection was used to enrich CD4+ T cells, after which naive cells were positively selected on CD45RA and the negative fraction became the memory subset. Blood was obtained by leukapheresis, after which PBMCs were separated by Ficoll-Histopaque density gradient centrifugation and cryopreserved in liquid nitrogen vapor phase. Analytical flow cytometry was used to check the purity and quantity of every magnetically sorted T cell population. Genomic DNA was isolated from every sorted fraction and measured by UV absorbance on a Nanodrop 2000c. As for this clone: Its antigen is still unknown. Within one base of it there is no much larger clone, and no base qualities were kept.

Taken from cysteine to phenylalanine, the CDR3 has 14 residues. Just CDR3 DNA is preserved here, 42 bases in frame from base 1. As encoded in the germline V gene, CDR1 is SGHTA while CDR2 is FQGNSA. V gives up 2 bases and J gives up 6 bases, and the segment between their germline ends measures 10 bases. Using the deep immunoSEQ assay, multiplex PCR amplified TCR CDR3 regions from genomic DNA. Extracted genomic DNA from each cell subset was spread evenly across all wells of several immunoSEQ 96-well plates, with each plate serving as a replicate. For sorted subsets, each replicate PCR was loaded with roughly 190 ng genomic DNA, equivalent to 25,000 to 35,000 T cell genomes. Purified libraries were quantified with a Qubit 3.0 fluorometer, sized on a Bioanalyzer 2100, and re-quantified with the KAPA Library Quantification kit. Every immunoSEQ 96-well plate was sequenced on a separate single-read 150-cycle Illumina NextSeq 550 flow cell. Per the source publication's procedure: Because only junctional sequences without quality scores were contained in the immunoSEQ output, filtering matching that applied to full-length reads could not be performed. Sequences were annotated with PyIR, a Python wrapper for IgBLAST v1.9, using IMGT germline references to assign V/J genes and CDR3. Reads were filtered out if the reads had weak V/J assignments (E-value above 1e-6), no CDR3, stop codons, out-of-frame junctions, or ambiguous translated residues. V3J clonotypes were defined as sequences sharing an identical inferred V gene, J gene, and CDR3 amino acid sequence. The percentage overlap between two repertoires was calculated by dividing the number of shared unique clonotypes by the size of the smaller repertoire. Three approaches were used to assess repertoire richness: RTK rarefaction, the Chao1 estimator, and Recon v2.1 estimates of unobserved clonotypes. OLGA was used to compute generation probabilities for all TCRbeta clonotypes that the gDNA method yielded from a handful of donors. TCRdb obtained this table from immuneACCESS and retained in-frame rearrangements with V and J assigned. These tables miss some clones; where compared with another copy, unresolved V genes account for less than half of the shortfall, and the remainder is unexplained. For V, J and clone size, that table is used; D and trimming come from the DNA. This sample holds about 2.4 million clones; approximately 90% were observed only once. In total, the top ten clones hold over 0.12% of the sample.

The TCR was taken from a man aged 18 to 30 in good health. Material for sequencing was naive CD4+ T cells sorted from blood. Taken with the paper, the label for cell subset or site translates to: CD45RA+ positively selected. The V and J segments used are TRBV7-2 and TRBJ2-2; the D gene is perhaps TRBD1, from 6 matching bases. The CDR3 protein is CASSLRQGSGELFF. DNA sequence: TGTGCCAGCAGCTTACGCCAGGGGTCCGGGGAGCTGTTTTTT.